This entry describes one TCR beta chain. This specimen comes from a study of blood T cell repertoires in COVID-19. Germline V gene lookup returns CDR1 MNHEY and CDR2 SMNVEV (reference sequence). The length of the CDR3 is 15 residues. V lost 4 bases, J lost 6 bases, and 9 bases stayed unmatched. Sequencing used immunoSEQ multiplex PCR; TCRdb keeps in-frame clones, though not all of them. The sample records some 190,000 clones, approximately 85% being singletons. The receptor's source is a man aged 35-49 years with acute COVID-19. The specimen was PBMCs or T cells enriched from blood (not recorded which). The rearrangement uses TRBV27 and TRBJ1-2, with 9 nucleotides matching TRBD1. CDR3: CASSSPGQGTNGYTF. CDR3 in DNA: TGTGCCAGCAGTTCACCGGGACAGGGAACGAATGGCTACACCTTC.